This T cell receptor beta chain is from a study of CD8+CD57+ T cells in acquired aplastic anemia. This clonotype was counted at least ten times. Sequenced patients had shown CD8+CD57+ cell expansion by flow cytometry. TCR beta VDJ and CDR3 profiling used genomic DNA as template. One entry per CDR3 protein results from TCRdb running MiXCR on the reads. The repertoire holds approximately 150,000 distinct CDR3 sequences, with around half as singletons. Trimming shortened V by 1 base and J by 2 bases, and 10 bases separated the two germline ends. Germline V lookup: CDR1 SGHTA, CDR2 FQGNSA. The CDR3 covers 15 residues.

This TCR derives from a human donor with aplastic anemia. The chain joins TRBV7-2 to TRBJ2-3; no definite D call. Sequencing was carried out using sorted CD4+, CD8+, or CD8+CD57+ T cells (not recorded which) from PBMCs. The CDR3 DNA sequence: TGTGCCAGCAGCTTAGTGGGCTATCCCACAGATACGCAGTATTTT. It translates to CASSLVGYPTDTQYF.